This is a list of T cell receptor beta chains from one sample in a study of cytomegalovirus exposure and HLA in healthy donors. Some clones are missing from TCRdb's copy, which holds only in-frame ones; the method was immunoSEQ multiplex PCR. The sample contains under 95,000 clones, 70% to 80% of which appear only once. The sequencing input was PBMCs. Every receptor here comes from a woman between 35 and 50 years old in good health and CMV-seropositive. Both conserved end residues are part of each CDR3.

v_call cdr3_aa
TRBV7-3 CASSLQGAGGNEQFF
TRBV30 CAWSTLAGGGGDTQYF
TRBV20-1 CSVRGVGEQYF
TRBV6-1 CATKDRANTEAFF
TRBV5-1 CASSLREGGNTEAFF
TRBV5-1 CASSFGQGGEKLFF
TRBV27 CASSLGSSASREQYF
TRBV27 CASRGDGEKLFF
TRBV5-1 CASSPGPGQGGLDGYTF
TRBV2 CASSEASKKYEQYF
TRBV9 CASGNRADLTYNSPLHF
TRBV9 CASSVRELASSYEQYF
TRBV5-1 CASSLVTDGAGNTEAFF
TRBV9 CASSVAADFGNTIYF
TRBV7-6 CASSPGQLPLHF
TRBV5-4 CASSPGQGGGDYEQYF
TRBV4-2 CASSQSGRNTGELFF
TRBV7-6 CASSPGTGIGEKLFF
TRBV6-1 CAGVGDWATYGYTF
TRBV25-1 CASSGQVTSDGYTF
TRBV18 CASSPGQASMNTEAFF
TRBV15 CATSKDRGSEKLFF
TRBV7-2 CASSFWLAGRPDTQYF
TRBV19 CASISRTGSSIEAFF
TRBV13 CASSFSTGWYTEAFF
TRBV4-1 CASSHEGAYGYTF
TRBV7-2 CASSSLVGGTPLHF
TRBV9 CASSPLREAQYF
TRBV4-3 CASSQEAESVAFF
TRBV18 CASSPGAQRGDDEQYF
TRBV29-1 CSAILADYNEQFF
TRBV25-1 CASSHQGSDTQYF
TRBV5-8 CTSSPRAGGPATGELFF
TRBV2 CASSDDTGELFF
TRBV18 CASSQQGLSSYNEQFF
TRBV5-1 CANHGGTGYCEQYF